The 17 T cell receptor beta chains below all came from one sample that was sequenced in a study of early T cells in non-severe SARS-CoV-2 infection. MiXCR was run by TCRdb on the 5' RACE reads, yielding one entry per CDR3 protein. The repertoire holds almost 85,000 distinct CDR3 sequences, 9.5% to 13% seen once, with approximately 2.4% in the top ten. The sample was whole blood. The receptor source for this set is an adult who was a healthcare worker with PCR-confirmed SARS-CoV-2 infection or an uninfected control (not recorded which).

This clonotype was counted ten times or more. This chain joins TRBV6-5 and TRBJ2-5; 12 bases match TRBD1. This CDR3 comprises 17 residues. CDR1 and CDR2 (germline): MNHEY, SVGAGI. The ends lost 2 bases at V and 2 bases at J; junction bases unmatched: 6. The CDR3 protein is CASSYVGQGALQETQYF. The DNA of the CDR3 is TGTGCCAGCAGTTACGTGGGACAGGGGGCATTACAAGAGACCCAGTACTTC.

This clonotype was seen only a few times. V usage is TRBV25-1 and J usage is TRBJ2-3; D is ambiguous. This CDR3 region has 14 residues. Trimming took 5 bases from V and 2 from J, leaving 11 bases between them. Germline V lookup: CDR1 MGHDK, CDR2 SYGVNS. The CDR3 DNA reads as TGTGCCAGCAGTCCCCGCCTCCCCACAGATACGCAGTATTTT. This sequence encodes CASSPRLPTDTQYF.

This clonotype was detected many times. The V gene is TRBV7-3, the J gene TRBJ2-1; 11 nucleotides align to TRBD1. Trimming removed 8 bases from V and 8 bases from J; junction bases left unmatched: 8. Germline CDR1 reads SGHTA; CDR2 reads FQGTGA. This CDR3 is built from 14 residues. The CDR3 nucleotides read TGTGCCAGCCGGAAGGGACAGGGGGTGGATGAGCAGTTCTTC. This sequence encodes CASRKGQGVDEQFF.

In this sample, this clonotype turned up a few times. The CDR3 DNA follows: TGTGCCAGCAGCTTAAGGACAGGGATAAATTCACCCCTCCACTTT. Its protein is CASSLRTGINSPLHF. V usage is TRBV13 and J usage is TRBJ1-6; TRBD1 matches at 8 bases. Germline V gene lookup returns CDR1 PRHDT and CDR2 FYEKMQ (reference sequence). J was trimmed by 7 bases and V by 2 bases; bases with no gene match: 4. This CDR3 is built from 15 residues.

The chain couples TRBV19 to TRBJ2-1; a weak D match, TRBD2 (6 bases). CDR1 and CDR2 (germline): LNHDA, SQIVND (reference sequence). The CDR3 contains 13 residues. V lost 5 bases, J lost 6 bases, and 11 bases lay in between. The CDR3 protein is CASSFYSGNEQFF. The CDR3 DNA sequence: TGTGCCAGTAGTTTCTATAGCGGCAATGAGCAGTTCTTC.

Many counts were recorded for this clonotype. The chain uses TRBV30 and TRBJ2-2; 8 positions match TRBD1. CDR1 is GTSNPN and CDR2 is SVGIG in the germline V gene (reference sequence). V lost 2 bases, J lost 6 bases, and 8 bases stayed unmatched. The CDR3 is 15 amino acids. Here the CDR3 DNA reads TGTGCCTGGAGTCGGGGACAGGTCCCGGCCGGGGAGCTGTTTTTT. Translation gives CAWSRGQVPAGELFF.

The chain links TRBV5-1 to TRBJ2-7, with D possibly being TRBD1 (6 bases). The germline CDR1 and CDR2 sequences are SGHRS and YFSETQ. V lost 7 bases, J lost 7 bases, and 18 bases lay in between. CDR3 length: 13 amino acids. CDR3 DNA sequence: TGCGCCAGCCGAAGACAGGACCCCTGGGAGCAGTACTTC. It specifies CASRRQDPWEQYF. Based on the CDR3 plus reference TRBV5-1 and TRBJ2-7, the full variable domain is KAGVTQTPRYLIKTRGQQVTLSCSPISGHRSVSWYQQTPGQGLQFLFEYFSETQRNKGNFPGRFSGRQFSNSRSEMNVSTLELGDSALYLCASRRQDPWEQYFGPGTRLTVT.

About this clonotype: Germline and junction disagree at one end, which may indicate a read error. This chain joins TRBV15 and TRBJ2-3; possible D gene TRBD2, 6 bases. Germline V gene data show CDR1 as LNHNV and CDR2 as YYDKDF (reference sequence). The CDR3 is 14 amino acids. The CDR3 loop is CATSRDTSTDTQYF. The CDR3 nucleotides read TGTGCCACCAGCAGAGATACTAGCACCGATACGCAGTATTTT.

There are a few counts of this clonotype. V usage is TRBV29-1 and J usage is TRBJ2-7; D tentatively reads TRBD1 or TRBD2 (6 bases each). The germline V and J ends were trimmed by 7 bases and 0 bases, with 13 bases remaining between them. Germline CDR1 reads SQVTM; CDR2 reads ANQGSEA. The CDR3 has 13 residues. CDR3 nucleotide sequence: TGCAGCGCGAGGGGGGCGAACTCCTACGAGCAGTACTTC. This encodes CSARGANSYEQYF.

This clonotype was counted ten times or more. The chain recombines TRBV5-1 with TRBJ1-4, with D unresolved. Trimming left V 0 bases short and J 1 base short, with 7 bases between. The germline CDR1 and CDR2 sequences are SGHRS and YFSETQ. This CDR3 has 15 residues. CDR3 nucleotide sequence: TGCGCCAGCAGCTTGGGGACGGGAACTAATGAAAAACTGTTTTTT. Translating gives CASSLGTGTNEKLFF. Combining the CDR3 with reference TRBV5-1 and TRBJ1-4 gives the whole variable domain KAGVTQTPRYLIKTRGQQVTLSCSPISGHRSVSWYQQTPGQGLQFLFEYFSETQRNKGNFPGRFSGRQFSNSRSEMNVSTLELGDSALYLCASSLGTGTNEKLFFGSGTQLSVL.

This clonotype has ten or more counts. The V gene is TRBV7-9, the J gene TRBJ2-7, with TRBD1 identical over 7 bases. The CDR3 runs to 13 residues. Germline CDR1 SEHNR, CDR2 FQNEAQ (reference sequence). V was clipped by 8 bases and J by 7 bases; unmatched bases: 11. The CDR3 bases are TGTGCCAGCTCAGAGGGGGCGCATAATGAGCAGTACTTC. This encodes CASSEGAHNEQYF.

This clonotype appeared many times. The chain has TRBV6-2 or TRBV6-3 and TRBJ2-5, with 8 bases matching TRBD2. The CDR3 contains 15 residues. CDR1 and CDR2 (germline): MNHEY, SVGEGT. J lost 7 bases, V lost 5 bases, and 12 bases had no gene match. This CDR3 is CASSRAGLGAGTQYF. The CDR3 DNA follows: TGTGCCAGCAGTAGAGCGGGACTAGGAGCCGGGACCCAGTACTTC.

CDR3 protein: CSATYLAPNSYNEQFF. CDR3 sequence (DNA): TGCAGTGCTACTTACCTAGCGCCCAACTCCTACAATGAGCAGTTCTTC. The genes are TRBV20-1 and TRBJ2-1, with D perhaps matching TRBD2 (6 bases). CDR3 size: 16 residues. Trimming shortened V by 4 bases and J by 0 bases, and 16 bases separated the two germline ends. The germline V gene encodes CDR1 DFQATT and CDR2 SNEGSKA (reference sequence).

With regard to this clonotype: One end of the junction varies from germline; a read error may be responsible. The chain has TRBV19 and TRBJ2-7, with D unclear. Germline loops: CDR1 LNHDA, CDR2 SQIVND (reference sequence). This CDR3 comprises 13 residues. CDR3 nucleotide sequence: TGTACCAGTAGTATAGATCGATCCTACGAGCAGTACTTC. The encoded protein is CTSSIDRSYEQYF.

This chain connects TRBV4-1 to TRBJ1-5; D is unresolved. Germline CDR1 MGHRA, CDR2 YSYEKL. V shed 0 bases and J shed 3 bases, with 3 bases lying between them. The CDR3 spans 13 residues. This CDR3 is CASSQDPNQPQHF. The CDR3 DNA reads TGCGCCAGCAGCCAAGACCCCAATCAGCCCCAGCATTTT.

The V and J genes are TRBV29-1 and TRBJ2-5; 8 nucleotides align to TRBD1. The trim removed 6 bases at V and 5 bases at J, leaving 11 bases unmatched. CDR3 length equals 14 residues. CDR1 is SQVTM, CDR2 ANQGSEA, per germline. CDR3 in amino acids: CSVGQGALYETQYF. As DNA, the CDR3 is TGCAGCGTCGGCCAGGGGGCGTTATACGAGACCCAGTACTTC.

This clonotype has only a few counts. The CDR3 sequence is CASSVESGGGYEQYF. CDR3 DNA sequence: TGTGCCAGCAGCGTAGAGTCAGGGGGCGGCTACGAGCAGTACTTC. The chain recombines TRBV9 with TRBJ2-7, with TRBD1 matching over 8 bases. J lost 3 bases, V lost 0 bases, and 5 bases had no gene match. The length of the CDR3 is 15 residues. Germline V gives CDR1 SGDLS, CDR2 YYNGEE.